The clone carrying this T cell receptor (beta chain) has a handful of counts. This table comes from immunoSEQ multiplex PCR, and its TCRdb copy is limited to in-frame clones, with some not included. The sample comprises 300,000 to 350,000 clones, around 90% of which are singletons, and about 5% rests with the top ten. The data were obtained in a study of blood T cell repertoires in COVID-19. Cohort 3 donors counted as recovered after two negative PCRs, clearance, or resolved symptoms. The CDR3 is 14 amino acids. The V and J ends lost 6 bases and 6 bases respectively, with 17 bases between them. The germline V gene encodes CDR1 MDHEN and CDR2 SYDVKM.

The source is a man younger than 40 who had recovered from COVID-19. The J gene is TRBJ1-2, the V gene TRBV28; weak D call: TRBD1 (5 bases). Sequencing used PBMCs or T cells enriched from blood (not recorded which). The CDR3 DNA follows: TGTGCCAGCAGGGGCCCGGCCAGGGCCCATGGCTACACCTTC. It yields the protein CASRGPARAHGYTF.